The sequence of this TCR beta chain was determined in a study of technical replicates of blood from several donors. The CDR3 sequence is 14 residues long. Trimming pared 2 bases from V and 0 bases from J, leaving 7 bases between. The V gene's germline CDR1 is MNHEY and CDR2 SVGAGI. Repertoires were generated with immunoSEQ multiplex PCR, while TCRdb's copy carries only in-frame clones and drops some. The sample lists around 97,000 clones, 96% occurring once. This sequence originates from a human donor in good health. Material for sequencing was T cells isolated from PBMCs. This chain connects TRBV6-5 to TRBJ1-1; D ambiguous. The CDR3 DNA reads as TGTGCCAGCAGTTACGGGAGTTTGAACACTGAAGCTTTCTTT. It specifies CASSYGSLNTEAFF.